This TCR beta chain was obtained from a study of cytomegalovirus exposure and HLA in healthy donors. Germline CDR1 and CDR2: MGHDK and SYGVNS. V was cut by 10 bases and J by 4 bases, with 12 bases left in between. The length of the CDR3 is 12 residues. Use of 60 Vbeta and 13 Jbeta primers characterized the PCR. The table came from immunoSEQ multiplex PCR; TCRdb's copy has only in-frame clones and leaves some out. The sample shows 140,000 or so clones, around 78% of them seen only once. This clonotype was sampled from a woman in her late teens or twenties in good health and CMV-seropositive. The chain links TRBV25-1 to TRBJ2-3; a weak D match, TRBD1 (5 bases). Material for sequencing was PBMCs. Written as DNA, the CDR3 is TGTGCCACTAGGGGAATAGCAGATACGCAGTATTTT. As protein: CATRGIADTQYF.